A selection of T cell receptor beta chains follows, all from one sample in a study of blood T cell repertoires in COVID-19. TCRdb's copy holds only in-frame clones and misses some; the assay was immunoSEQ multiplex PCR. The repertoire consists of 250,000 to 300,000 clones, with roughly nine tenths occurring once and the leading ten covering 0.95% to 1.5%. Specimen: PBMCs or T cells enriched from blood (not recorded which). The receptor set was obtained from a human donor in a cohort exposed to, infected with or recovered from COVID-19 (not recorded which). The donor label of this sample is uncertain. Both conserved end residues are part of each CDR3. The D gene is left open where the match is weak. Size values are once, few and many counts, or a class for expanded clones, and some rows have none.

.	TRBV5-6	TRBJ2-1	TRBD2	TGTGCCAGCAGCATTGAGCGGGGGAGCTCCTACAATGAGCAGTTCTTC	CASSIERGSSYNEQFF
.	TRBV10-3	TRBJ2-1	TRBD2	TGTGCCATCAATCAGCGGGATACTTACAATGAGCAGTTCTTC	CAINQRDTYNEQFF
.	TRBV21-1	TRBJ2-7	.	TGTGCCAGCAGCAACGGGCCGGGACAGGGGGCGCGTTTCCACGAGCAGTACTTC	CASSNGPGQGARFHEQYF
.	TRBV29-1	TRBJ2-7	TRBD1	TGCAGCACTACGGGACAGGGATCCTACGAGCAGTACTTC	CSTTGQGSYEQYF
.	TRBV21-1	TRBJ2-7	.	TGTGCCAGCAGCAAAGGGGCAGTATTC	CASSKGAVF
.	TRBV14	TRBJ2-5	.	TGTGCCAGCAGCACGGGATGGACCCAGTACTTC	CASSTGWTQYF
.	TRBV12-3/TRBV12-4	TRBJ1-6	.	TGTGCCACCAAGGAGGGGCTGAATTCACCCCTCCACTTT	CATKEGLNSPLHF
.	TRBV6-5	TRBJ1-2	TRBD1	TGTGCCAGCAGCCTCACAGGGGGCTATGGCTACACCTTC	CASSLTGGYGYTF
.	TRBV19	TRBJ1-2	.	TGTGCCAGTACAGGGGACCGAAGTGGGCGCTACACCTTC	CASTGDRSGRYTF
.	TRBV2	TRBJ2-7	.	TGTGCCAGCAAACGGGAAGACTACGAGCAGTACTTC	CASKREDYEQYF
.	TRBV9	TRBJ2-1	.	TGTGCCAGCAGCGTTCAGGGGTGGACTAGTTACAATGAGCAGTTCTTC	CASSVQGWTSYNEQFF
.	TRBV4-3	TRBJ1-1	.	TGCGCCAGCAGCCAAGATGGACAGCCTCAAATGAACACTGAAGCTTTCTTT	CASSQDGQPQMNTEAFF
.	TRBV4-3	TRBJ2-6	TRBD1	TGCGCCAGCAGCCAAGTCACCCAGGGGGCTATTGACTCTGGGGCCAACGTCCTGACTTTC	CASSQVTQGAIDSGANVLTF
.	TRBV3-1/TRBV3-2	TRBJ1-1	TRBD1	TGTGCCAGCAGCTCCGGGACAGGGCCGCTTGGTACTGAAGCTTTCTTT	CASSSGTGPLGTEAFF
.	TRBV10-3	TRBJ2-2	TRBD1	TGTGCCATCAGTGGGACAGGGGGTCCCAACACCGGGGAGCTGTTTTTT	CAISGTGGPNTGELFF
.	TRBV30	TRBJ1-1	.	TGTGCCTGGAGTTATGGAGCGGCGAACACTGAAGCTTTCTTT	CAWSYGAANTEAFF
.	TRBV7-9	TRBJ2-5	TRBD1	TGTGCCAGCAGCCTAGGACAGGGGGCGACTCAAGAGACCCAGTACTTC	CASSLGQGATQETQYF
.	TRBV25-1	TRBJ1-6	.	TGTGCCAGCAGTAGGGGCCTAGGGTCACCCCTCCACTTT	CASSRGLGSPLHF
.	TRBV9	TRBJ1-4	TRBD1	TGTGCCAGCAGCCCCCGTCCGGGACAGGGAAACGAAAAACTGTTTTTT	CASSPRPGQGNEKLFF
.	TRBV30	TRBJ1-1	.	TGTGCCTGGAGGTCCCCGGGACATCTGGCTGAAGCTTTCTTT	CAWRSPGHLAEAFF
.	TRBV27	TRBJ1-1	.	TGTGCCAGCAGACATAATACAGCAAACACTGAAGCTTTCTTT	CASRHNTANTEAFF
.	TRBV2	TRBJ2-7	TRBD2	TGTGCCAGCAGTGTTCGGGGGGGAACCTACGAGCAGTACTTC	CASSVRGGTYEQYF
once	TRBV5-1	TRBJ2-2	TRBD1	TGCGCCAGCGGGTCGGGACAGGGGGCAAGTACCGGGGAGCTGTTTTTT	CASGSGQGASTGELFF
.	TRBV2	TRBJ1-2	.	TGTGCCAGCAGTGGGACGGGGAGCTATGGCTACACCTTC	CASSGTGSYGYTF
.	TRBV3-1/TRBV3-2	TRBJ2-1	TRBD2	TGTGCCAGCAGCCAGGATATAGCGGGGGGGCGGAGGCAGTTCTTC	CASSQDIAGGRRQFF
.	TRBV12-3/TRBV12-4	TRBJ2-1	.	TGTGCCAGCAGTTCGGGTGTCTACAATGAGCAGTTCTTC	CASSSGVYNEQFF
.	TRBV7-2	TRBJ1-2	.	TGTGCCAGCAGCTTCGTTACGCTGGGGGCGGCCTATGGCTACACCTTC	CASSFVTLGAAYGYTF
.	TRBV19	TRBJ1-4	.	TGTGCCAGTAGTTACTATGGGACTAATGAAAAACTGTTTTTT	CASSYYGTNEKLFF
.	TRBV27	TRBJ2-7	TRBD2	TGTGCCAGCAGTTTAGGGACCGGGGACTACTACGAGCAGTACTTC	CASSLGTGDYYEQYF
.	TRBV30	TRBJ1-1	.	TGTGCCTGGAGTTCCTACAGGGCCCTGAACACTGAAGCTTTCTTT	CAWSSYRALNTEAFF